The 22 T cell receptor beta chains below all came from one sample that was sequenced in a study of CD8 T cell repertoires and HIV-1 epitope variants. Data came from immunoSEQ multiplex PCR; TCRdb stores just in-frame clones and leaves some out. The table lists roughly 5,400 clones, around 66% of them singletons. No cognate antigen is known for these TCRs. The sequenced sample consisted of cultured CD8+ T cells derived from PBMCs. The receptors shown here come from a male donor with HIV.

This clone has a handful of counts. This chain uses TRBV6-5 with TRBJ1-2, with TRBD1 as a possible D gene (6 bases). Germline CDR1 is MNHEY and CDR2 is SVGAGI. The CDR3 loop spans 16 amino acids. V was cut by 0 bases and J by 2 bases, with 13 bases left in between. The CDR3 reads CASSYSKGRGNYGYTF. The CDR3 DNA follows: TGTGCCAGCAGTTACTCGAAGGGGAGGGGGAACTATGGCTACACCTTC.

The chain carries TRBV6-5 and TRBJ2-1, with 7 bases that match TRBD2. The V gene's germline CDR1 is MNHEY and CDR2 SVGAGI. This CDR3 has 14 residues. Trimming removed 1 base from V and 9 bases from J; junction bases left unmatched: 6. CDR3 sequence reads: CASSYFLSGGEQFF. The CDR3 DNA reads TGTGCCAGCAGTTACTTCCTCTCGGGAGGTGAGCAGTTCTTC.

The rearrangement uses TRBV28 and TRBJ2-1; 7 nucleotides agree with TRBD1. CDR1 is MDHEN, CDR2 SYDVKM, per germline. The CDR3 length is 15 residues. The junction had 10 bases not matched to a gene; V was cut back by 7 bases and J by 4 bases. CDR3 protein: CASTLRDSLYNEQFF. DNA for the CDR3: TGTGCCAGCACACTCCGGGACAGCTTATACAATGAGCAGTTCTTC. The full variable domain, completed using reference TRBV28 and TRBJ2-1, is DVKVTQSSRYLVKRTGEKVFLECVQDMDHENMFWYRQDPGLGLRLIYFSYDVKMKEKGDIPEGYSVSREKKERFSLILESASTNQTSMYLCASTLRDSLYNEQFFGPGTRLTVL.

V gene TRBV27 combines with J gene TRBJ2-1; no reliable D call. The CDR3 loop spans 11 amino acids. Germline V gene sequence: CDR1 MNHEY, CDR2 SMNVEV (reference sequence). Trimming removed 9 bases at V and 4 bases at J, with 7 bases between. This chain's CDR3 is CASSLYNEQFF. CDR3 DNA sequence: TGTGCCAGTTCCCTATACAATGAGCAGTTCTTC.

The V gene is TRBV7-3, the J gene TRBJ2-2, with D perhaps matching TRBD1 (5 bases). Trimming stripped 2 bases from V and 3 bases from J, with 10 bases between. Per germline, CDR1 SGHTA and CDR2 FQGTGA. This CDR3 contains 15 residues. This CDR3 reads CASSLAVGDTGELFF. DNA of the CDR3: TGTGCCAGCAGCTTAGCGGTAGGGGACACCGGGGAGCTGTTTTTT.

The table lists this clone with a few counts. The genes are TRBV28 and TRBJ2-2; D is undetermined. The CDR3 runs 13 residues. Germline V gene data show CDR1 as MDHEN and CDR2 as SYDVKM. Between the trimmed V and J ends, which lost 2 bases and 4 bases, there was a span of 5 bases. The CDR3 nucleotides are TGTGCCAGCAGTTTAACCCGCACCGGGGAGCTGTTTTTT. It is translated as CASSLTRTGELFF.

This clone is medium-sized. The chain is built from TRBV2 and TRBJ2-2; possible D gene TRBD2, 6 bases. The germline V gene has CDR1 SNHLY and CDR2 FYNNEI. CDR3 size: 14 residues. Trimming removed 6 bases from V and 9 bases from J, with 17 bases in between. The CDR3 loop reads CASSTGTGSWELFF. CDR3 nucleotide sequence: TGTGCCAGCAGCACCGGGACTGGCTCCTGGGAGCTGTTTTTT. The variable domain in full, completed from reference TRBV2 and TRBJ2-2, reads EPEVTQTPSHQVTQMGQEVILRCVPISNHLYFYWYRQILGQKVEFLVSFYNNEISEKSEIFDDQFSVERPDGSNFTLKIRSTKLEDSAMYFCASSTGTGSWELFFGEGSRLTVL.

This chain connects TRBV27 to TRBJ2-7; 7 nucleotides line up with TRBD2. V lost 3 bases, J lost 6 bases, and 11 bases stayed unmatched. Germline CDR1 is MNHEY and CDR2 is SMNVEV (reference sequence). The CDR3 is made up of 15 amino acids. This CDR3 reads CASSFGAGEASEQYF. CDR3 DNA: TGTGCCAGCAGTTTTGGGGCGGGAGAAGCTTCCGAGCAGTACTTC.

The chain employs TRBV11-2 and TRBJ2-7; D is unresolved. The CDR3 is 14 residues long. V dropped 1 base and J dropped 4 bases, with 11 bases sitting between them. Germline CDR1 is SGHAT and CDR2 is FQNNGV. The CDR3 DNA reads TGTGCCAGCAGCTTAGCTGCCCTAGGGTACGAGCAGTACTTC. Encoded protein: CASSLAALGYEQYF.

The chain employs TRBV15 and TRBJ1-1; D not certain. Germline CDR1 reads LNHNV; CDR2 reads YYDKDF (reference sequence). The V end was cut by 6 bases, the J end by 2 bases, with 10 bases between. The CDR3 has 13 residues. As DNA, the CDR3 is TGTGCCACCAGTCTAGGGTCCAACACTGAAGCTTTCTTT. Translated: CATSLGSNTEAFF.

The chain uses TRBV5-1 and TRBJ2-5; possibly TRBD1 for D (6 bases). CDR3 length equals 14 residues. Germline V gives CDR1 SGHRS, CDR2 YFSETQ. The V end lost 0 bases, the J end lost 2 bases, and 8 bases lay between the germline ends. The CDR3 sequence: CASSLAGQQETQYF. Written as DNA, the CDR3 is TGCGCCAGCAGCTTGGCCGGACAGCAAGAGACCCAGTACTTC.

The chain carries TRBV28 and TRBJ2-7, with 11 bases aligning to TRBD2. This CDR3 has 17 residues. CDR1 and CDR2 (germline): MDHEN, SYDVKM. J lost 2 bases, V lost 2 bases, and 8 bases had no gene match. The CDR3, as DNA: TGTGCCAGCAGTTTAGACGCCGGGACTAGCGGACCCTACGAGCAGTACTTC. Protein: CASSLDAGTSGPYEQYF.

V gene TRBV7-3 combines with J gene TRBJ2-1, with a possible D match to TRBD1 (5 bases). The CDR3 is 15 residues long. Per germline, CDR1 SGHTA and CDR2 FQGTGA. The V and J ends lost 6 bases and 0 bases respectively, with 12 bases between them. CDR3 loop: CASSWRQSSYNEQFF. Written as DNA, the CDR3 is TGTGCCAGCAGTTGGAGACAGAGCTCCTACAATGAGCAGTTCTTC.

CDR3 sequence reads: CASIPESATDTQYF. The CDR3 DNA is TGTGCCAGCATCCCCGAGTCGGCCACAGATACGCAGTATTTT. The chain employs TRBV7-9 and TRBJ2-3; D remains unclear. Trimming cost V 7 bases and J 2 bases, with 13 bases left between them. There are 14 residues in the CDR3. Germline V lookup: CDR1 SEHNR, CDR2 FQNEAQ (reference sequence). Full variable domain (missing parts from reference TRBV7-9 and TRBJ2-3): DTGVSQNPRHKITKRGQNVTFRCDPISEHNRLYWYRQTLGQGPEFLTYFQNEAQLEKSRLLSDRFSAERPKGSFSTLEIQRTEQGDSAMYLCASIPESATDTQYFGPGTRLTVL.

This clone was counted between two and nine times. V gene TRBV7-9 combines with J gene TRBJ2-1; 10 bases agree with TRBD1. Germline assignment: CDR1 SEHNR and CDR2 FQNEAQ (reference sequence). Germline trimming cut 4 bases from V and 5 bases from J; bases unmatched to any gene: 11. The CDR3 consists of 17 residues. The CDR3 loop is CASSSTGGWKLDNEQFF. The CDR3 DNA reads TGTGCCAGCAGCTCGACAGGGGGCTGGAAGCTGGACAATGAGCAGTTCTTC.

V and J are TRBV11-2 and TRBJ2-7; 9 bases fit TRBD1. J gave up 5 bases and V 5 bases, and 10 bases lay outside the gene matches. In germline, CDR1 is SGHAT, CDR2 FQNNGV. This CDR3 is 15 amino acids long. The CDR3 loop is CASSPGTGMVNEQYF. CDR3 DNA: TGTGCCAGCAGCCCAGGGACAGGGATGGTTAACGAGCAGTACTTC.

This clone is classed as medium-sized (0.01 to 0.1%). This chain connects TRBV4-2 to TRBJ1-4; the match to TRBD1 covers 7 bases. The germline gives CDR1 LGHNA, CDR2 YNFKEQ. This CDR3 is 17 amino acids long. J lost 3 bases, V lost 2 bases, and 9 bases had no gene match. This chain's CDR3 is CASSQMRQGRANEKLFF. The CDR3 DNA reads TGTGCCAGCAGCCAAATGAGACAGGGCAGGGCTAATGAAAAACTGTTTTTT.

The chain recombines TRBV13 with TRBJ2-3; 7 positions match TRBD2. The CDR3 covers 17 residues. V gave up 5 bases and J gave up 2 bases; unmatched junction bases: 13. In germline, CDR1 is PRHDT, CDR2 FYEKMQ (reference sequence). CDR3 amino acids: CASSRAHLAVNTDTQYF. The CDR3 DNA sequence: TGTGCCAGCAGCCGAGCCCATCTAGCGGTAAACACAGATACGCAGTATTTT.

This clone counts as medium-sized. V is TRBV28 and J is TRBJ1-1; D is uncertain. Per germline, CDR1 MDHEN and CDR2 SYDVKM. The CDR3 consists of 14 residues. V was clipped by 3 bases and J by 4 bases, with 12 bases between them. CDR3 protein: CASSFRGWGTEAFF. DNA of the CDR3: TGTGCCAGCAGTTTTCGGGGATGGGGCACTGAAGCTTTCTTT.

V is TRBV5-4 and J is TRBJ1-1; TRBD1 matches at 7 bases. The CDR3 is 13 amino acids. The germline V gene encodes CDR1 SGHNT and CDR2 YYREEE (reference sequence). J lost 7 bases, V lost 2 bases, and 5 bases had no gene match. The CDR3 reads CASSFDRADEAFF. CDR3 coding DNA: TGTGCCAGCAGCTTCGACAGGGCTGATGAAGCTTTCTTT.

This clone has more than one count but fewer than ten. The rearrangement joins TRBV4-1 to TRBJ2-7; D gene unclear. The CDR3 has 17 residues. V lost 0 bases to trimming and J lost 7 bases, with 22 bases between them. Per the germline V gene, CDR1 is MGHRA and CDR2 is YSYEKL. The CDR3, as DNA: TGCGCCAGCAGCCAAGATCACAACCAGCATACTTACATAGAGCAGTACTTC. Translation: CASSQDHNQHTYIEQYF.

The V gene is TRBV19, the J gene TRBJ1-5; 7 bases match TRBD1. Trimming cost V 7 bases and J 0 bases; bases outside gene matches: 6. CDR3 size: 15 residues. Germline lookup yields CDR1 LNHDA and CDR2 SQIVND (reference sequence). CDR3 amino acids: CASTLGQISNQPQHF. The CDR3 DNA reads as TGTGCCAGTACCCTGGGACAGATTAGCAATCAGCCCCAGCATTTT.